The next 23 T cell receptor beta chains were all read from a single sample in a study of T cells after yellow fever vaccination. TCRdb re-derived calls from the 5' RACE reads in MiXCR, one entry per CDR3 protein. The sample carries some 340,000 distinct CDR3 sequences, approximately 4% recorded once. Here the sequenced sample was PBMCs, taken 5 days after the yellow fever booster vaccination. These receptor sequences come from a young man who received the YFV17D yellow fever vaccine.

This clonotype was detected many times. This chain connects TRBV3-1 to TRBJ2-2; the D is unclear. In germline, CDR1 is LGHDT, CDR2 YNNKEL (reference sequence). Trimming removed 1 base from V and 2 bases from J, with 5 bases in between. The CDR3 runs to 14 residues. CDR3 protein: CASSQGGNTGELFF. The DNA of the CDR3 is TGTGCCAGCAGCCAAGGAGGTAACACCGGGGAGCTGTTTTTT.

This clonotype was picked up many times. The J gene is TRBJ2-3, the V gene TRBV5-1, with 9 bases matching TRBD2. The CDR3 has 16 amino acids. With 0 bases clipped from V and 1 base from J, the junction kept 3 bases outside the gene matches. The germline V gene has CDR1 SGHRS and CDR2 YFSETQ. In DNA form, the CDR3 reads TGCGCCAGCAGCTTGGGGGCTAGCGGGGGCACAGATACGCAGTATTTT. This translates into CASSLGASGGTDTQYF.

The chain is built from TRBV7-2 and TRBJ2-5; 10 nucleotides agree with TRBD2. CDR1 SGHTA and CDR2 FQGNSA come from the germline V gene. This CDR3 has 16 amino acids. V lost 2 bases, J lost 5 bases, and 8 bases stayed unmatched. The CDR3 here is CASSLFGLAVWETQYF. CDR3 sequence (DNA): TGTGCCAGCAGCTTATTCGGACTAGCGGTTTGGGAGACCCAGTACTTC.

This clonotype was found a few times. CDR3 sequence (DNA): TGCGCCAGCAGCCCCCCCGGGGTAGCAGGGGCGACCCAGTACTTC. Translating it yields CASSPPGVAGATQYF. The chain couples TRBV5-1 to TRBJ2-5; TRBD1 is a possible D gene (6 bases). V lost 4 bases and J lost 7, with 20 bases in between. This CDR3 comprises 15 residues. Looked up from germline, CDR1 is SGHRS and CDR2 is YFSETQ.

This chain links TRBV4-1 with TRBJ1-1; TRBD1 is a possible D gene (5 bases). The V end was cut by 8 bases, the J end by 3 bases, with 7 bases between. Germline loops: CDR1 MGHRA, CDR2 YSYEKL. CDR3 length: 11 amino acids. CDR3 region: CASLGDTEAFF. CDR3 DNA sequence: TGCGCCAGCCTGGGGGACACTGAAGCTTTCTTT.

The sample holds a few counts of this clonotype. The rearrangement uses TRBV7-9 and TRBJ1-1; D is undetermined. Germline CDR1 and CDR2: SEHNR and FQNEAQ (reference sequence). This CDR3 comprises 16 residues. Between the trimmed V and J ends, which lost 1 base and 1 base, there was a span of 13 bases. For the CDR3, the DNA is TGTGCCAGCAGCTTAGTGGTCGGGCAGCCGAACACTGAAGCTTTCTTT. This gives the protein CASSLVVGQPNTEAFF.

This clonotype was detected ten times or more. The rearrangement links TRBV12-3 or TRBV12-4 to TRBJ2-7; 9 bases line up with TRBD2. There are 15 residues in the CDR3. V lost 6 bases and J lost 0; bases outside the gene matches: 6. CDR3 amino acids: CASSPSGDTSYEQYF. The CDR3 DNA reads TGTGCCAGCAGCCCTAGCGGGGATACCTCCTACGAGCAGTACTTC.

The sample holds many counts of this clonotype. The gene calls are TRBV21-1 and TRBJ1-1; TRBD1, the table's D call, lacks a check against the DNA. TRBV21-1 is recorded as a pseudogene. The CDR3 covers 17 residues. The CDR3 nucleotides are TGTGCCAGCAGCAAAGGTACCAGGACAGGGAAGAACACTGAAGCTTTCTTT. Translation gives CASSKGTRTGKNTEAFF.

CDR3 protein: CASHSRDTLGELFF. The CDR3 DNA is TGTGCCAGCCATTCCCGGGACACCCTTGGGGAGCTGTTTTTT. This rearrangement joins TRBV25-1 to TRBJ2-2; D is perhaps TRBD1 (6 bases). Germline V gene data show CDR1 as MGHDK and CDR2 as SYGVNS. CDR3 length equals 14 residues. Trimming shortened V by 8 bases and J by 8 bases, and 18 bases separated the two germline ends.

The chain has TRBV6-5 and TRBJ1-5; D is undetermined. V shed 1 base and J shed 7 bases, with 8 bases lying between them. The CDR3 contains 13 residues. Germline values: CDR1 MNHEY, CDR2 SVGAGI. The CDR3 protein is CASSYYEGQPQHF. The DNA for the CDR3 is TGTGCCAGCAGTTACTACGAGGGACAGCCCCAGCATTTT.

This clonotype was seen more than once but under ten times. The V call is TRBV4-1, the J call TRBJ1-5, with D unresolved. CDR3 length equals 17 residues. CDR1 is MGHRA, CDR2 YSYEKL, per germline. The germline V and J ends were trimmed by 0 bases and 1 base, with 13 bases remaining between them. CDR3 residues: CASSQDRFARSNQPQHF. The CDR3 DNA reads as TGCGCCAGCAGCCAAGATAGGTTCGCCAGGAGCAATCAGCCCCAGCATTTT.

A note on this clonotype: Germline is not matched at one junction end, which may reflect a read error. The rearrangement joins TRBV7-3 to TRBJ2-3; perhaps TRBD1 as D (6 bases). CDR1 and CDR2 from the germline V gene are SGHTA and FQGTGA. The CDR3 loop spans 12 amino acids. The CDR3 nucleotides are TGTGCCAGCAGCTCGCCGGGACATCTGTTAGATTTT. Its translation: CASSSPGHLLDF.

This clonotype was counted a few times. The chain joins TRBV6-5 to TRBJ1-2; D is perhaps TRBD1 (5 bases). The CDR3 has 13 amino acids. The germline V gene encodes CDR1 MNHEY and CDR2 SVGAGI. Trimming pared 5 bases from V and 4 bases from J, leaving 11 bases between. In nucleotides, the CDR3 is TGTGCCAGCAGTGCCGGGGGGTCCTATGGCTACACCTTC. Protein sequence: CASSAGGSYGYTF.

In this sample, this clonotype turned up a few times. The CDR3 coding sequence is TGCGCCAGCAGCCAAGATCCAGGGGGCAATCAGCCCCAGCATTTT. Its translation: CASSQDPGGNQPQHF. J is TRBJ1-5 and V is TRBV4-1; perhaps TRBD1 as D (6 bases). V was shortened by 0 bases and J by 2 bases, with 8 bases between the two germline ends. This CDR3 spans 15 amino acids. CDR1 and CDR2 from the germline V gene are MGHRA and YSYEKL.

This clonotype was seen a few times. This chain uses TRBV20-1 with TRBJ1-2, with no clear D. Germline V gene data show CDR1 as DFQATT and CDR2 as SNEGSKA (reference sequence). The CDR3 is made up of 11 amino acids. With 2 bases removed from V and 4 bases from J, the gap between germline ends came to 5 bases. CDR3 coding DNA: TGCAGTGCTAGAAAACCCTATGGCTACACCTTC. The encoded protein is CSARKPYGYTF.

This clonotype came up a few times. V usage is TRBV5-1 and J usage is TRBJ2-7; 7 bases line up with TRBD1. Germline V gene data show CDR1 as SGHRS and CDR2 as YFSETQ. The J segment lost 6 bases and the V segment lost 3 bases, leaving 9 bases of the junction unmatched. The CDR3 consists of 14 residues. The CDR3 sequence: CASSSDRARGEQYF. The CDR3 DNA sequence: TGCGCCAGCAGCTCCGACAGGGCCAGGGGCGAGCAGTACTTC.

This clonotype was counted many times. The chain has TRBV12-3 or TRBV12-4 and TRBJ2-7, with 9 bases that match TRBD1. The CDR3 sequence is 15 residues long. The junction had 10 bases not matched to a gene; V was cut back by 6 bases and J by 4 bases. CDR3 coding DNA: TGTGCCAGCAGCTCAACAGGGGGCGTGGGTTACGAGCAGTACTTC. Protein: CASSSTGGVGYEQYF.

The chain joins TRBV27 to TRBJ1-1; D gene unclear. Trimming stripped 5 bases from V and 13 bases from J, with 11 bases between. The CDR3 contains 10 residues. CDR1 MNHEY and CDR2 SMNVEV come from the germline V gene (reference sequence). The DNA for the CDR3 is TGTGCCAGCAGTCCTGTATTGCATTTCTTT. It is translated as CASSPVLHFF.

The chain combines TRBV7-2 with TRBJ1-1; no firm D call. Deletions cut 1 base from V and 4 bases from J, with 16 bases between. This CDR3 is 16 amino acids long. Per germline, CDR1 SGHTA and CDR2 FQGNSA. Here the CDR3 reads CASSLDEVAVGTEAFF. For the CDR3, the DNA is TGTGCCAGCAGCTTAGATGAGGTAGCGGTGGGCACTGAAGCTTTCTTT.

This clonotype was seen a handful of times. The rearrangement uses TRBV10-3 and TRBJ1-6; 7 positions agree with TRBD1. There are 14 residues in the CDR3. The germline CDR1 and CDR2 sequences are ENHRY and SYGVKD. Losses at the gene ends were 7 bases for V and 7 bases for J; bases not matched to a gene: 7. The CDR3 DNA reads TGTGCCATCAATTCCGGGACAGAAAATTCACCCCTCCACTTT. Protein: CAINSGTENSPLHF.

This clonotype was observed at least ten times. The rearrangement uses TRBV5-1 and TRBJ1-1, with 8 positions matching TRBD1. Germline CDR1 reads SGHRS; CDR2 reads YFSETQ. The V gene end was trimmed by 0 bases and the J gene end by 3 bases; junction bases not matched to a gene: 4. This CDR3 region has 15 residues. The DNA of the CDR3 is TGCGCCAGCAGCTTGGGGACAGGGTCAGACACTGAAGCTTTCTTT. This encodes CASSLGTGSDTEAFF.

This clonotype was picked up many times. V is TRBV27 and J is TRBJ1-2; D call uncertain. Trimming took 0 bases from V and 4 from J, leaving 12 bases between them. The CDR3 consists of 15 residues. The germline CDR1 and CDR2 sequences are MNHEY and SMNVEV (reference sequence). The CDR3, as DNA: TGTGCCAGCAGTTTATCGCTCGGCAATACCTATGGCTACACCTTC. This gives the protein CASSLSLGNTYGYTF.

This clonotype was found many times. The chain links TRBV29-1 to TRBJ2-1; 8 nucleotides agree with TRBD2. The CDR3 has 13 amino acids. Germline CDR1 is SQVTM and CDR2 is ANQGSEA. V was pared by 8 bases and J by 4 bases, with 7 bases of the junction left unmatched. CDR3 in amino acids: CSSGAGGYNEQFF. CDR3 coding DNA: TGCAGCTCGGGCGCGGGGGGTTACAATGAGCAGTTCTTC.